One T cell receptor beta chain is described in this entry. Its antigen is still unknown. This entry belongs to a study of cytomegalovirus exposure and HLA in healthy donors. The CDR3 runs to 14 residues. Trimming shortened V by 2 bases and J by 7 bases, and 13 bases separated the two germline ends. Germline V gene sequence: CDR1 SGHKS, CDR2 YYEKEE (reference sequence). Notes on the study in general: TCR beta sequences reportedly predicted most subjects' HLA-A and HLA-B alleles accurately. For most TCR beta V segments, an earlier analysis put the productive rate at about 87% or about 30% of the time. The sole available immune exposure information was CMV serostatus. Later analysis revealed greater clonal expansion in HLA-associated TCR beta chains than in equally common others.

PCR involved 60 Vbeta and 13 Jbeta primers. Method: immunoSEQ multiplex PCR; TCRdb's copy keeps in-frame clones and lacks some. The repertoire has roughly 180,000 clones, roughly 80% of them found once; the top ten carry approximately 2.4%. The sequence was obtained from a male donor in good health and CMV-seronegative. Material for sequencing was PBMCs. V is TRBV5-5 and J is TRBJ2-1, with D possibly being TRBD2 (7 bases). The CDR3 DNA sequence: TGTGCCAGCAGCTTTAGGGGGGGCCTTAATGAGCAGTTCTTC. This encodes CASSFRGGLNEQFF.